This entry describes one TCR beta chain. As yet, its antigen is unknown. Synthetic TCR analog templates were added to each PCR reaction. Profiled with immunoSEQ multiplex PCR; TCRdb holds only in-frame clones, not every one. Of 41,000 or so clones in the sample, 70% to 85% were seen once. The sample comes from a study of PD-L1 blockade in urothelial cancer. Across the whole study: Bladder-origin urothelial cancer in males described most of the 29 patients.

Study-wide results and caveats: Clones that were tumor-associated expanded more in the blood of durable-benefit patients at 3 weeks.

Germline CDR1 is MNHNS and CDR2 is SASEGT. The CDR3 loop spans 13 amino acids. V was pared by 11 bases and J by 0 bases, with 13 bases between. Locally advanced or metastatic urothelial carcinoma was diagnosed in the patients. This sequence joins TRBV6-1 and TRBJ1-1, with D perhaps TRBD1 (6 bases). The material sequenced was PBMCs, taken around atezolizumab (anti-PD-L1) treatment. The sequence came from a man in his sixties with urothelial cancer. This chain's CDR3 is CAGSQGLNTEAFF. The CDR3 bases are TGTGCCGGGTCACAGGGACTGAACACTGAAGCTTTCTTT.